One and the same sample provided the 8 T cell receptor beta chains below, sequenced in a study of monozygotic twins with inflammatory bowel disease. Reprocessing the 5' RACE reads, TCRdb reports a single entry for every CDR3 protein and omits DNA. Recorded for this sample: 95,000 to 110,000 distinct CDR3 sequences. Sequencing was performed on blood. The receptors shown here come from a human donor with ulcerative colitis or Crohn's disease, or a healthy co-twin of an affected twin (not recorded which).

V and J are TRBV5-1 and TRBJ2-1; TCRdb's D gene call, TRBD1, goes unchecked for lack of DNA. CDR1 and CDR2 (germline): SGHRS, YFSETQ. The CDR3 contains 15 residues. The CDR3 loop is CASSGGQGIYNEQFF.

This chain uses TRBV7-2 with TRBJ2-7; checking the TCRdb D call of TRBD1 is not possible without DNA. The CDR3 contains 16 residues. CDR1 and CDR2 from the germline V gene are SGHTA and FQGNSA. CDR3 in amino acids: CASSRNLQGESYEQYF.

The CDR3 reads CSVPPARLGETQYF. The rearrangement joins TRBV29-1 to TRBJ2-5; without DNA, the TCRdb call of TRBD1 cannot be checked. Germline V gene lookup returns CDR1 SQVTM and CDR2 ANQGSEA. The CDR3 length is 14 residues. The full variable domain, its missing parts supplied by reference TRBV29-1 and TRBJ2-5, is SAVISQKPSRDICQRGTSLTIQCQVDSQVTMMFWYRQQPGQSLTLIATANQGSEATYESGFVIDKFPISRPNLTFSTLTVSNMSPEDSSIYLCSVPPARLGETQYFGPGTRLLVL.

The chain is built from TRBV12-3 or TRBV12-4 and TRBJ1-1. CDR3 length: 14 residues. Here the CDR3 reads CASIPRGGVTEAFF.

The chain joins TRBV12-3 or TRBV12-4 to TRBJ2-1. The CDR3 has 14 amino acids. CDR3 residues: CASSLAQGYNEQFF.

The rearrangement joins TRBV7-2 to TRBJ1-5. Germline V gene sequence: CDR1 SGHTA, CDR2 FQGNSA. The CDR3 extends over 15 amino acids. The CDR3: CASSRGVGREQPQHF.

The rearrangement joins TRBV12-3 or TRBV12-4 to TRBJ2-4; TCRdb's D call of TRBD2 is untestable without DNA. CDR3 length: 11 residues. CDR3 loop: CASHSGSIQYF.

The CDR3 sequence: CASSQTGGQETQYF. The chain uses TRBV5-6 and TRBJ2-5; the D gene TCRdb calls, TRBD1, cannot be checked with no DNA. The CDR3 has 14 residues. Germline CDR1 reads SGHDT; CDR2 reads YYEEEE. The full variable domain, in which reference TRBV5-6 and TRBJ2-5 provide the parts outside the CDR3, is DAGVTQSPTHLIKTRGQQVTLRCSPKSGHDTVSWYQQALGQGPQFIFQYYEEEERQRGNFPDRFSGHQFPNYSSELNVNALLLGDSALYLCASSQTGGQETQYFGPGTRLLVL.